These T cell receptor beta chains were read from a single sample in a study of T cell changes during pregnancy in multiple sclerosis. The method was immunoSEQ multiplex PCR; TCRdb's version includes in-frame clones alone and lacks a portion of them. The table shows more than 65,000 clones, with approximately 90% occurring only once. The sample was peripheral blood, taken in the first trimester of pregnancy. The source is a female donor with multiple sclerosis, enrolled in a pregnancy study. Both conserved end residues are part of each CDR3. The D gene is left open where the match is weak. Some rows have no size entry. The others give once, few or many, or a class for an expanded clone.

V gene	clone size	J gene	D gene	CDR3 protein	CDR3 DNA
TRBV5-1	.	TRBJ1-1	TRBD1	CASSEGSGGTEAFF	TGCGCCAGCAGCGAAGGCTCAGGGGGGACTGAAGCTTTCTTT
TRBV2	few	TRBJ1-1	.	CASSDRGGTEAFF	TGTGCCAGCAGTGATAGGGGGGGCACTGAAGCTTTCTTT
TRBV2	.	TRBJ2-4	.	CASSGLGGDTSIQYF	TGTGCCAGCAGTGGCCTCGGGGGTGATACGAGCATTCAGTACTTC
TRBV7-9	.	TRBJ2-1	.	CASSFVRPGIEQFF	TGTGCCAGCAGCTTCGTCAGGCCGGGGATTGAGCAGTTCTTC
TRBV7-8	.	TRBJ1-6	.	CASSLVSSYNSPLHF	TGTGCCAGCAGCTTAGTTAGCTCCTATAATTCACCCCTCCACTTT
TRBV30	.	TRBJ1-4	TRBD1	CAWSGDRAGGEKLFF	TGTGCCTGGAGTGGGGACAGGGCCGGGGGGGAAAAACTGTTTTTT
TRBV6-1	.	TRBJ2-7	TRBD1	CASSVGGPYEQYF	TGTGCCAGCAGTGTAGGGGGCCCCTACGAGCAGTACTTC
TRBV4-3	.	TRBJ2-6	.	CASSQDSSLSGANVLTF	TGCGCCAGCAGCCAAGATTCTAGTCTCTCTGGGGCCAACGTCCTGACTTTC
TRBV27	.	TRBJ1-1	.	CASSLFGSWNTEAFF	TGTGCCAGCAGTTTATTTGGCTCTTGGAACACTGAAGCTTTCTTT
TRBV6-5	.	TRBJ2-7	TRBD2	CASSYLQGGAEQYF	TGTGCCAGCAGTTACCTTCAGGGAGGGGCCGAGCAGTACTTC
TRBV11-3	.	TRBJ2-1	.	CASSPPAEEYNEQFF	TGTGCCAGCAGCCCCCCAGCTGAGGAGTACAATGAGCAGTTCTTC
TRBV4-3	once	TRBJ2-3	TRBD1	CASSQDSGQGADTQYF	TGCGCCAGCAGCCAAGATTCAGGACAGGGGGCAGATACGCAGTATTTT
TRBV28	.	TRBJ1-4	.	CATRPQGFVDSNEKLFF	TGTGCCACACGCCCACAGGGCTTCGTGGACTCTAATGAAAAACTGTTTTTT
TRBV7-6	once	TRBJ2-2	.	CASSLVKASGELFF	TGTGCCAGCAGCTTAGTTAAAGCCTCCGGGGAGCTGTTTTTT
TRBV15	.	TRBJ1-4	TRBD1	CATSRGGGINEKLFF	TGTGCCACCAGCAGAGGAGGGGGCATTAATGAAAAACTGTTTTTT
TRBV5-4	.	TRBJ1-2	TRBD1	CASSLGQGAQGYTF	TGTGCCAGCAGCTTGGGACAGGGGGCGCAGGGCTACACCTTC
TRBV27	.	TRBJ2-3	TRBD2	CASSESGLAGGTHTDTQYF	TGTGCCAGCAGCGAATCCGGACTAGCGGGAGGGACACACACAGATACGCAGTATTTT
TRBV4-2	.	TRBJ1-2	TRBD1	CASSQDWDRTYGYTF	TGTGCCAGCAGCCAAGATTGGGACAGAACCTATGGCTACACCTTC
TRBV9	once	TRBJ2-7	TRBD2	CASSASGYTYEQYF	TGTGCCAGCAGCGCTAGCGGATATACGTACGAGCAGTACTTC
TRBV9	.	TRBJ2-2	.	CASSFSGTNTGELFF	TGTGCCAGCAGCTTTAGCGGAACAAACACCGGGGAGCTGTTTTTT
TRBV2	.	TRBJ2-3	TRBD2	CASSEAASGGTDTQYF	TGTGCCAGCAGTGAAGCAGCTAGCGGGGGCACAGATACGCAGTATTTT
TRBV5-4	.	TRBJ1-4	TRBD1	CASSAGQGRSNEKLFF	TGTGCCAGCAGCGCCGGACAGGGCCGTTCTAATGAAAAACTGTTTTTT
TRBV6-5	.	TRBJ1-1	TRBD1	CASTATGVSTEAFF	TGTGCCAGCACTGCGACAGGGGTGAGCACTGAAGCTTTCTTT
TRBV5-4	.	TRBJ1-2	TRBD1	CASSLGGGYSGTYGYTF	TGTGCCAGCAGCTTAGGAGGGGGCTATTCTGGGACGTATGGCTACACCTTC
TRBV13	once	TRBJ1-1	TRBD1	CASSPKEHRWTGGFSNTEAFF	TGTGCCAGCAGCCCGAAAGAACATAGATGGACAGGGGGCTTCTCGAACACTGAAGCTTTCTTT
TRBV5-6	.	TRBJ1-1	.	CASSAGVARNTEAFF	TGTGCCAGCAGCGCTGGAGTGGCTAGGAACACTGAAGCTTTCTTT
TRBV25-1	.	TRBJ2-7	.	CASSATRQVVF	TGTGCCAGCAGTGCTACGAGACAGGTTGTCTTC
TRBV7-8	.	TRBJ1-1	TRBD1	CASSFGTENTEAFF	TGTGCCAGCAGCTTCGGGACAGAGAACACTGAAGCTTTCTTT
TRBV4-3	.	TRBJ1-2	.	CASSRIGEGLGNYGYTF	TGCGCCAGCAGCCGAATCGGGGAGGGTTTGGGCAACTATGGCTACACCTTC
TRBV29-1	.	TRBJ2-5	.	CSVEGHIQETQYF	TGCAGCGTTGAAGGGCACATCCAAGAGACCCAGTACTTC
TRBV2	.	TRBJ2-5	TRBD2	CASSTSGGRGETQYF	TGTGCCAGCAGTACTAGCGGGGGTAGGGGGGAGACCCAGTACTTC
TRBV19	.	TRBJ2-7	TRBD2	CASSIGLADSHEQYF	TGTGCCAGTAGTATAGGGCTAGCGGATAGCCACGAGCAGTACTTC
TRBV7-8	once	TRBJ1-6	TRBD1	CASSSNTGDSPLHF	TGTGCCAGCAGCTCTAATACAGGGGATTCACCCCTCCACTTT